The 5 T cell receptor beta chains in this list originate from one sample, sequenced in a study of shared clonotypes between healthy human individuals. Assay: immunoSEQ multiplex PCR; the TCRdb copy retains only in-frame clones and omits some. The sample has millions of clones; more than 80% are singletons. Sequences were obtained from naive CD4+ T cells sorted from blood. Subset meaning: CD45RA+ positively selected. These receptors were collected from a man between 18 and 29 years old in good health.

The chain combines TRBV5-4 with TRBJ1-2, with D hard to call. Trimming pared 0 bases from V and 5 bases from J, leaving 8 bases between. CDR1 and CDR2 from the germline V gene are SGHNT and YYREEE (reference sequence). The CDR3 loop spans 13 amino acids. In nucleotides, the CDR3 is TGTGCCAGCAGCTTGGGTAGACTTTATGGCTACACCTTC. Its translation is CASSLGRLYGYTF.

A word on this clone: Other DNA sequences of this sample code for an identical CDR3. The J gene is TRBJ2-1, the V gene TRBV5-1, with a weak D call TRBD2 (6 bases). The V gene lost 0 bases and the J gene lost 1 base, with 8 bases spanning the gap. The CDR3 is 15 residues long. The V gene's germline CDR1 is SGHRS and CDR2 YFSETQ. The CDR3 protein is CASSLAGVSYNEQFF. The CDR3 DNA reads TGCGCCAGCAGCTTGGCGGGAGTGTCCTACAATGAGCAGTTCTTC. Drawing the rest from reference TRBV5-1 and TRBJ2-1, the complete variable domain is KAGVTQTPRYLIKTRGQQVTLSCSPISGHRSVSWYQQTPGQGLQFLFEYFSETQRNKGNFPGRFSGRQFSNSRSEMNVSTLELGDSALYLCASSLAGVSYNEQFFGPGTRLTVL.

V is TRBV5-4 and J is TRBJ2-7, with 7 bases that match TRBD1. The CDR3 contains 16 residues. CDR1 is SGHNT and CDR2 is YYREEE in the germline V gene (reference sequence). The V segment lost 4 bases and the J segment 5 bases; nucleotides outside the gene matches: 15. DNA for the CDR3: TGTGCCAGCAGCCTTGGGGATTCAACAGGGGCCCACGAGCAGTACTTC. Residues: CASSLGDSTGAHEQYF.

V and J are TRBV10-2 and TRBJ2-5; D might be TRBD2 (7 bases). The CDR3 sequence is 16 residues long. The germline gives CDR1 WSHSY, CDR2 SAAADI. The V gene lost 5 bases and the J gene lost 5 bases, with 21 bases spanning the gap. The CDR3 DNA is TGCGCCAGCAGTACCCCCCCGGGGGGCGCGCGGGAGACCCAGTACTTC. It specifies CASSTPPGGARETQYF.

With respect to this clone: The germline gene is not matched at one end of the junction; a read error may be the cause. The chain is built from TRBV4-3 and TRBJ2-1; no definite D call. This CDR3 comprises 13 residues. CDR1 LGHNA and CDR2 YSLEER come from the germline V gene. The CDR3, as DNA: TGCGCCAGCAGCCAAGAGATCCGGGCCTCAGAGGTCTTC. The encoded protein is CASSQEIRASEVF.